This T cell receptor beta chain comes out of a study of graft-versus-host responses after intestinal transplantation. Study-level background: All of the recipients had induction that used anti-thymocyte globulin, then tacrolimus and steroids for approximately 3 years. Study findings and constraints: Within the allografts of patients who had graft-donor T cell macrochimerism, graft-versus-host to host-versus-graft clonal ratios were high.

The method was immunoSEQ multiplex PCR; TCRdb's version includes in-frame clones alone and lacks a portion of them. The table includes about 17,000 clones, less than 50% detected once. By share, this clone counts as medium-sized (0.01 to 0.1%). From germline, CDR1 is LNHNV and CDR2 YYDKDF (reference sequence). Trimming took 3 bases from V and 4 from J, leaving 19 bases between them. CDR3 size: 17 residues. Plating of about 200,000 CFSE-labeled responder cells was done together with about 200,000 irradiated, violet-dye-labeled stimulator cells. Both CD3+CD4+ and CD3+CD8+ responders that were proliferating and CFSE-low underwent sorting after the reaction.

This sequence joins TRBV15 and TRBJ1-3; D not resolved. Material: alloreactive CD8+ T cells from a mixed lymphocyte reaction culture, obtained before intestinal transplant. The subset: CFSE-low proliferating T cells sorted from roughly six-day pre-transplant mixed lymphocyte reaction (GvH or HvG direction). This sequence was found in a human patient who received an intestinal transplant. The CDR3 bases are TGTGCCACCAGCAGCCTAAGGCCGGGTCATTTGGGAAACACCATATATTTT. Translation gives CATSSLRPGHLGNTIYF. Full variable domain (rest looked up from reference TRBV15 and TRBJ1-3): DAMVIQNPRYQVTQFGKPVTLSCSQTLNHNVMYWYQQKSSQAPKLLFHYYDKDFNNEADTPDNFQSRRPNTSFCFLDIRSPGLGDTAMYLCATSSLRPGHLGNTIYFGEGSWLTVV.